This T cell receptor beta chain was captured by sequencing in a study of CD8+CD57+ T cells in acquired aplastic anemia. Broader study findings: No significant patient-versus-control difference appeared in CD8+ Simpson's diversity.

To note about this clonotype: The antigen is not known.

Researchers used genomic DNA as the template to profile TCR beta VDJ and CDR3. TCRdb used MiXCR to reprocess the reads, holding one entry per CDR3 protein. There are about 130,000 distinct CDR3 sequences in the sample; less than 45% occur only once, and less than 8.5% lies in the top ten. Per the germline V gene, CDR1 is ENHRY and CDR2 is SYGVKD. This CDR3 spans 15 amino acids. The V end lost 3 bases, the J end lost 5 bases, and 14 bases lay between the germline ends. The genes are TRBV10-3 and TRBJ1-5; tentatively, D is TRBD1 (5 bases). The source of this sequence is a human donor in good health, serving as a control. What was sequenced was sorted CD4+, CD8+, or CD8+CD57+ T cells (not recorded which) from PBMCs. CDR3: CAISERSSGHQPQHF. The CDR3 DNA reads TGTGCCATCAGTGAACGCAGTTCGGGGCATCAGCCCCAGCATTTT.